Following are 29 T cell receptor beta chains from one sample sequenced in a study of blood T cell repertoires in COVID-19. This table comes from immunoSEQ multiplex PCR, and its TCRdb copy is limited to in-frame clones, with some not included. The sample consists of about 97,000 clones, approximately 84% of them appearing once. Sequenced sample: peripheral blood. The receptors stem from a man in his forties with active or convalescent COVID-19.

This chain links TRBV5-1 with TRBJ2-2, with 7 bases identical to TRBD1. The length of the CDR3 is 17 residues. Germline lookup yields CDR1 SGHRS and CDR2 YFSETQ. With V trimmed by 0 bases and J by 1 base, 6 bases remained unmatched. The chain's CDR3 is CASSLEFRQGNTGELFF. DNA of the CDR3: TGCGCCAGCAGCTTGGAATTTAGACAGGGGAACACCGGGGAGCTGTTTTTT.

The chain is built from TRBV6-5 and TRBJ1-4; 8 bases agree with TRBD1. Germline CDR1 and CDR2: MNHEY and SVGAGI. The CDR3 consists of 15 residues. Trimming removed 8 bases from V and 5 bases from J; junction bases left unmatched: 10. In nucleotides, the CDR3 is TGTGCCAGCGGGTCAGGGGGCCTCGCCAATGAAAAACTGTTTTTT. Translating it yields CASGSGGLANEKLFF.

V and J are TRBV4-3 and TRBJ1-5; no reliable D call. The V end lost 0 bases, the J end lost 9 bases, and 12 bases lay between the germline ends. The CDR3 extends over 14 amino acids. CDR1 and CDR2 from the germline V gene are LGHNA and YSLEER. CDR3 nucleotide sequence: TGCGCCAGCAGCCAAGACGGAGGACCGGGGCCCCAGCATTTT. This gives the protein CASSQDGGPGPQHF.

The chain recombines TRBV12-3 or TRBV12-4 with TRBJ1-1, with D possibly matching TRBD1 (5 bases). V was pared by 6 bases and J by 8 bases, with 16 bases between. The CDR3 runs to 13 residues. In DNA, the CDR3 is TGTGCCAGCAGCCGAGGGGACTTAACCGAAGCTTTCTTT. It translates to CASSRGDLTEAFF.

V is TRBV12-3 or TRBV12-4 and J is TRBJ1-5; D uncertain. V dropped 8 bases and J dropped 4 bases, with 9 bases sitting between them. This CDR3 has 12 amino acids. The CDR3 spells CASRQRNQPQHF. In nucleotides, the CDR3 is TGTGCCAGCCGGCAGCGGAATCAGCCCCAGCATTTT.

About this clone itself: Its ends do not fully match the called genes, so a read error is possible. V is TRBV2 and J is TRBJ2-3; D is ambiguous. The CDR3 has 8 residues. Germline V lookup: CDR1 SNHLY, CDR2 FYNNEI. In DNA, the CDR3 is TGTGCCAGCAGCCTTCAGGATTTT. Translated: CASSLQDF.

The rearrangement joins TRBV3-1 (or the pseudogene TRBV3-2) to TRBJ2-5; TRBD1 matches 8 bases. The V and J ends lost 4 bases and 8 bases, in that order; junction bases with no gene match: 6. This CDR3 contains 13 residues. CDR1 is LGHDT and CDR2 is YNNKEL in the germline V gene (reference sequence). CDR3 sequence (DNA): TGTGCCAGCAGCCCGCCGGACAGGGTAACCCAGTACTTC. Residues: CASSPPDRVTQYF.

CDR3 coding DNA: TGTGCCAGTAGTATATCGGCGGTTACCGGGGAGCTGTTTTTT. Amino acid sequence: CASSISAVTGELFF. The chain has TRBV19 and TRBJ2-2; D unclear. From germline, CDR1 is LNHDA and CDR2 SQIVND (reference sequence). The CDR3 totals 14 residues. V was shortened by 2 bases and J by 5 bases, with 9 bases between the two germline ends.

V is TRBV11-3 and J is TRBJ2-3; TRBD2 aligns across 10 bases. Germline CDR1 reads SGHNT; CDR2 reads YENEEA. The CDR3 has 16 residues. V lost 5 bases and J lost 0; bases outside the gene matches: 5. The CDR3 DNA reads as TGTGCCAGCAGCCAAAGCGGGGGGGCCAGCACAGATACGCAGTATTTT. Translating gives CASSQSGGASTDTQYF.

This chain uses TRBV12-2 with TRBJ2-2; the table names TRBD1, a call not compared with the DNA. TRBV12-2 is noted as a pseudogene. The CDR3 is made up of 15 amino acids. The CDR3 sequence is CASRSTGTTTGELFF. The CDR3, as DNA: TGTGCAAGTCGCTCGACAGGTACGACCACCGGGGAGCTGTTTTTT.

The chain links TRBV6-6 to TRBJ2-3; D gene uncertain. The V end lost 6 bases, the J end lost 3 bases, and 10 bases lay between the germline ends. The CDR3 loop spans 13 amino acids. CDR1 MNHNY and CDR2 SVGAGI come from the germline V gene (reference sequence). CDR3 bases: TGTGCCAGCAGCGCACCCGGGACAGATACGCAGTATTTT. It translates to CASSAPGTDTQYF.

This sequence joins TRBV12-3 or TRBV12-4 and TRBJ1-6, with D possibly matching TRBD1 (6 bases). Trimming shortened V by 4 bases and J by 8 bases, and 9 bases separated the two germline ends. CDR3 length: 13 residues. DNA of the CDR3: TGTGCCAGCAGTTCGAAGGGGGATTCACCCCTCCACTTT. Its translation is CASSSKGDSPLHF.

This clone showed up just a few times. In DNA, the CDR3 is TGCAGCGCCCTAGGGGTAATGGCTAACTATGGCTACACCTTC. Its translation is CSALGVMANYGYTF. The chain combines TRBV29-1 with TRBJ1-2; D is perhaps TRBD1 (5 bases). From germline, CDR1 is SQVTM and CDR2 ANQGSEA. V shed 7 bases and J shed 0 bases, with 15 bases lying between them. This CDR3 contains 14 residues.

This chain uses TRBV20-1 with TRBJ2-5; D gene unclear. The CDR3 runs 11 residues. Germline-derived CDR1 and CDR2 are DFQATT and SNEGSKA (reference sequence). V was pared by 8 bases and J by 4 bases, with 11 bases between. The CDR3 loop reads CSWLVGETQYF. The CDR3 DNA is TGCAGTTGGCTAGTAGGAGAGACCCAGTACTTC.

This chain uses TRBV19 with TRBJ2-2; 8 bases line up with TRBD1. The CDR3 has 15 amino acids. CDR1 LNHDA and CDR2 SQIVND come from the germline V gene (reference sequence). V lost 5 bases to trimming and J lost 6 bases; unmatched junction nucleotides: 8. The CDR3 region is CASSSHRGEAGELFF. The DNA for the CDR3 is TGTGCCAGTAGTTCCCACAGGGGGGAGGCCGGGGAGCTGTTTTTT. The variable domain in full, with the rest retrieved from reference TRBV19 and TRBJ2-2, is DGGITQSPKYLFRKEGQNVTLSCEQNLNHDAMYWYRQDPGQGLRLIYYSQIVNDFQKGDIAEGYSVSREKKESFPLTVTSAQKNPTAFYLCASSSHRGEAGELFFGEGSRLTVL.

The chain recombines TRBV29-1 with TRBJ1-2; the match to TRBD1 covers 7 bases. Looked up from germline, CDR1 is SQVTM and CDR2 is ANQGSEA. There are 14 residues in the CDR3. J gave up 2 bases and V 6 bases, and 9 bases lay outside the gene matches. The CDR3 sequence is CSVDGQDGNYGYTF. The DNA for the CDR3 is TGCAGCGTAGATGGACAGGATGGGAACTATGGCTACACCTTC.

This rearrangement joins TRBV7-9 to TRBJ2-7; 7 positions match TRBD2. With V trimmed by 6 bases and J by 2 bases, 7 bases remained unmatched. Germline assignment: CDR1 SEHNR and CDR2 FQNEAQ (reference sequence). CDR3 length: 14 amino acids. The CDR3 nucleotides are TGTGCCAGCAGTTATCCGGGACTACCCTACGAGCAGTACTTC. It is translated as CASSYPGLPYEQYF.

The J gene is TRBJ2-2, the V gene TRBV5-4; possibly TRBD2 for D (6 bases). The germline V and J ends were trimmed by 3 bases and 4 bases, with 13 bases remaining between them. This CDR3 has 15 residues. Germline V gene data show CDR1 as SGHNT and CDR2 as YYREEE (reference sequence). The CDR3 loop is CASSSRGAITGELFF. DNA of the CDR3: TGTGCCAGCAGCTCGCGCGGGGCCATCACCGGGGAGCTGTTTTTT.

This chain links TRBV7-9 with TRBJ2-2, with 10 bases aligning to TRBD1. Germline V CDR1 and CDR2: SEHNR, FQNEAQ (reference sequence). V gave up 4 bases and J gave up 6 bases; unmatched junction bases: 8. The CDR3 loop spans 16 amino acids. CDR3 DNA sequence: TGTGCCAGCAGCTCGACAGGGGGCGCGGCCGCCGGGGAGCTGTTTTTT. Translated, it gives CASSSTGGAAAGELFF.

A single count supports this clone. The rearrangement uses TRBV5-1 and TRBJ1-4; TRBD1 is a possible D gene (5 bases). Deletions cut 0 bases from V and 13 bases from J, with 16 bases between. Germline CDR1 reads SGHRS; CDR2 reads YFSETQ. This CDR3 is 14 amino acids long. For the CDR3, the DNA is TGCGCCAGCAGCTTGGTTGCCAGGGTCACTTTACTGTTTTTT. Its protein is CASSLVARVTLLFF. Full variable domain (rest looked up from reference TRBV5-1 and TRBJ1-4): KAGVTQTPRYLIKTRGQQVTLSCSPISGHRSVSWYQQTPGQGLQFLFEYFSETQRNKGNFPGRFSGRQFSNSRSEMNVSTLELGDSALYLCASSLVARVTLLFFGSGTQLSVL.

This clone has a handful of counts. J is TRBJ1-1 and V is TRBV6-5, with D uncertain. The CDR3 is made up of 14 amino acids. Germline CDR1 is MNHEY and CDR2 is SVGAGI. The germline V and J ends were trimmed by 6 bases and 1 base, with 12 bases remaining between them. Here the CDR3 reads CASRETGKNTEAFF. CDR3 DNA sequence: TGTGCCAGCAGGGAGACGGGGAAGAACACTGAAGCTTTCTTT.

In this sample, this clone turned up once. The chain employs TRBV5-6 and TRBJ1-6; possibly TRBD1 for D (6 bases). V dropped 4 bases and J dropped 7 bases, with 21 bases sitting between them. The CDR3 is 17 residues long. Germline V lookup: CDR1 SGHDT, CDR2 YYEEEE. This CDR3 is CASSKGQTSARNSPLHF. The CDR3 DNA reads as TGTGCCAGCAGCAAAGGACAGACGTCCGCAAGAAATTCACCCCTCCACTTT. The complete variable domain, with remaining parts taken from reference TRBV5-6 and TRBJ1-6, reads DAGVTQSPTHLIKTRGQQVTLRCSPKSGHDTVSWYQQALGQGPQFIFQYYEEEERQRGNFPDRFSGHQFPNYSSELNVNALLLGDSALYLCASSKGQTSARNSPLHFGNGTRLTVT.

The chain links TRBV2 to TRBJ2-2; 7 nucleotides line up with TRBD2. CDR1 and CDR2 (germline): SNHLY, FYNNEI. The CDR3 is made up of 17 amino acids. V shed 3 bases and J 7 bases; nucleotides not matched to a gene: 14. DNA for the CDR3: TGTGCCAGCAGTGAGGGGATGGCGCGGGGGTTGGACGGGGAGCTGTTTTTT. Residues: CASSEGMARGLDGELFF.

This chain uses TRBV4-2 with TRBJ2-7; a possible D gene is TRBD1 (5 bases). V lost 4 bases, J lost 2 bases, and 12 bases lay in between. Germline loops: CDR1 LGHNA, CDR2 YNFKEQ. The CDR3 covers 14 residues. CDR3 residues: CASSLGQRTYEQYF. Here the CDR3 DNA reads TGTGCCAGCAGCCTGGGGCAGAGGACCTACGAGCAGTACTTC.

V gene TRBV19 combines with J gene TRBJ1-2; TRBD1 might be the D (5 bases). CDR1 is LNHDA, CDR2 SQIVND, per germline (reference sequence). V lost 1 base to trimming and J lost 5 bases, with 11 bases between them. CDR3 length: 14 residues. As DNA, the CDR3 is TGTGCCAGTAGTATAGCCCGCGGGACGTATGGCTACACCTTC. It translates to CASSIARGTYGYTF.

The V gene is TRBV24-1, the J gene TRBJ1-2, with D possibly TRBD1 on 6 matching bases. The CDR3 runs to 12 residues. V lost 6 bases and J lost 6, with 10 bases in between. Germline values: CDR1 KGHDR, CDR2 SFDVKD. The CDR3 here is CATSSRGDGYTF. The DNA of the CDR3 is TGTGCCACCAGTAGCAGGGGTGATGGCTACACCTTC.

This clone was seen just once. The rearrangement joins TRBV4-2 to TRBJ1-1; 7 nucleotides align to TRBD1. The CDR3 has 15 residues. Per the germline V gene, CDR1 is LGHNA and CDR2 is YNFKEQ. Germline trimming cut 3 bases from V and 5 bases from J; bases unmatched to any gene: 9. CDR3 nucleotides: TGTGCCAGCAGCCATACAGGGGCCGGAGCAACTGAAGCTTTCTTT. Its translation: CASSHTGAGATEAFF.

CDR3 protein: CASGLVRLAGEETQYF. CDR3 nucleotides: TGTGCTAGTGGTTTGGTTAGACTAGCGGGGGAAGAGACCCAGTACTTC. The chain employs TRBV12-5 and TRBJ2-5, with 12 bases aligning to TRBD2. The CDR3 extends over 16 amino acids. V gave up 0 bases and J gave up 3 bases; unmatched junction bases: 2. The germline V gene encodes CDR1 LGHNT and CDR2 FRNRAP.

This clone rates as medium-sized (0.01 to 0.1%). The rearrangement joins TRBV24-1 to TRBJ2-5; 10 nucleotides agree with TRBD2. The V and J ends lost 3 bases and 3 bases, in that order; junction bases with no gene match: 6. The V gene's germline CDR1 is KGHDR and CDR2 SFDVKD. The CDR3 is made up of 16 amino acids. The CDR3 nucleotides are TGTGCCACCAGTGATCCCGAAACTAGCGGGGAAGAGACCCAGTACTTC. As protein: CATSDPETSGEETQYF.